This TCR beta chain emerged from a study of T cell responses to AZD1222 COVID-19 vaccine. The CDR3 loop spans 17 amino acids. From germline, CDR1 is KGHSH and CDR2 LQKENI. Trimming cost V 3 bases and J 5 bases; bases outside gene matches: 9. Some clones are missing from TCRdb's copy, which holds only in-frame ones; the method was immunoSEQ multiplex PCR. The sample shows some 120,000 clones, approximately 93% of them seen only once. This sequence originates from an adult in good health. Sequences were derived from peripheral blood, sampled on day 0 of AZD1222 vaccination. V gene TRBV18 combines with J gene TRBJ2-3; 12 positions match TRBD1. The CDR3, as DNA: TGTGCCAGCTCACCGTCCCCGGGACAGGGGGCAGGAGATACGCAGTATTTT. Translated: CASSPSPGQGAGDTQYF.